This T cell receptor (beta chain) was obtained from a study of glioma-infiltrating T cells after dendritic cell vaccination. As for the study in general: Glioblastoma patients came from Phase I and II dendritic cell vaccination trials. Dendritic cells derived from monocytes and pulsed with autologous tumor lysate formed the vaccine.

Some clones are missing from TCRdb's copy, which holds only in-frame ones; the method was immunoSEQ multiplex PCR. The sample records roughly 85,000 clones, 85% being singletons. Documented time point: after dendritic cell vaccination, including at tumor progression/relapse. None of the glioblastoma patients had an isocitrate dehydrogenase mutation. The germline CDR1 and CDR2 sequences are SGDLS and YYNGEE. V was trimmed by 4 bases and J by 9 bases, leaving 25 bases between them. The CDR3 loop spans 16 amino acids. This TCR came from a human donor with glioblastoma. The source was blood, collected after dendritic cell vaccination. The V and J genes are TRBV9 and TRBJ1-1; D gene ambiguous. The CDR3 is CASSSKSRHGVTQAFF. The CDR3 DNA reads as TGTGCCAGCAGCTCCAAAAGCCGACACGGGGTGACCCAAGCTTTCTTT.